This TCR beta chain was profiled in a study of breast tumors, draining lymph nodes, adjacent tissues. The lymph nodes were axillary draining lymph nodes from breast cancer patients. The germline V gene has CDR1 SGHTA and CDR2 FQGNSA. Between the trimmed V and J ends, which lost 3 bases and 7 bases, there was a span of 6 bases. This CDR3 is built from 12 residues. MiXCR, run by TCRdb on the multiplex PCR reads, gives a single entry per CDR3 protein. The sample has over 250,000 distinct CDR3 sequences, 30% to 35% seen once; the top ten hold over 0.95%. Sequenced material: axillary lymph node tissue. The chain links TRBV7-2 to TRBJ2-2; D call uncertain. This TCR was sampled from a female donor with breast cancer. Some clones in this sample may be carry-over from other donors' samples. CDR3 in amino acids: CASSFFRGELFF. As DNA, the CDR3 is TGTGCCAGCAGCTTCTTTCGCGGGGAGCTGTTTTTT.